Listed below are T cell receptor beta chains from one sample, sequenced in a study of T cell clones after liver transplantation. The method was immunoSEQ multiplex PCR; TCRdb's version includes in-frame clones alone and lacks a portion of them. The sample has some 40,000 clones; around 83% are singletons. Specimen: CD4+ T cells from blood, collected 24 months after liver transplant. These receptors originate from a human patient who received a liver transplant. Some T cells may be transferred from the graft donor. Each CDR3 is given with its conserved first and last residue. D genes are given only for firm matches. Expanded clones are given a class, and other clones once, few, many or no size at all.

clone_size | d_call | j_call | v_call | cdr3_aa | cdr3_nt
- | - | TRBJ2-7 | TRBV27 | CASSLSRREDYEQYF | TGTGCCAGCAGTTTATCGAGGCGGGAAGACTACGAGCAGTACTTC
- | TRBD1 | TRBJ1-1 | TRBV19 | CASSDRGNTEAFF | TGTGCCAGTAGCGACAGGGGAAACACTGAAGCTTTCTTT
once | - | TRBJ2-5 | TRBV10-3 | CAIKWGETQYF | TGTGCCATCAAGTGGGGAGAGACCCAGTACTTC
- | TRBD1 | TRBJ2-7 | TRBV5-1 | CASSLLGDRENEQYF | TGCGCCAGCAGCCTCCTCGGCGACAGGGAAAACGAGCAGTACTTC
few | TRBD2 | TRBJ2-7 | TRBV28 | CASSTRGGPRYEQYF | TGTGCCAGCAGTACACGGGGAGGGCCTAGGTACGAGCAGTACTTC
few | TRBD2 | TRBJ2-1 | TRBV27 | CASSLSPAGTRGEQFF | TGTGCCAGCAGTTTATCCCCCGCCGGGACTAGAGGTGAGCAGTTCTTC
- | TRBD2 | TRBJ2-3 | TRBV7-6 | CASSPRLAGGTDTQYF | TGTGCCAGCAGCCCCAGACTAGCGGGGGGAACAGATACGCAGTATTTT
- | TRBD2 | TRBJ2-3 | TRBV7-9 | CASSGGLARYSDTQYF | TGTGCCAGCAGCGGGGGACTAGCGCGCTACTCGGATACGCAGTATTTT
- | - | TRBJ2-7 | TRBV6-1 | CASSPQGQGSHEQYF | TGTGCCAGCAGTCCCCAGGGGCAGGGCTCCCACGAGCAGTACTTC
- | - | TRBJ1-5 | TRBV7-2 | CASSPNTNAAQHF | TGTGCCAGCAGCCCTAATACAAATGCGGCCCAGCATTTT
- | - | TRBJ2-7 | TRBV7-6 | CASSRGLNYEQYF | TGTGCCAGCAGCCGGGGCCTTAACTACGAGCAGTACTTC
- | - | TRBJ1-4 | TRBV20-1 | CSASSGEKLFF | TGCAGTGCTTCATCAGGGGAAAAACTGTTTTTT
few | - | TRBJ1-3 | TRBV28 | CAIPDPSGNTIYF | TGTGCCATTCCAGATCCCTCTGGAAACACCATATATTTT
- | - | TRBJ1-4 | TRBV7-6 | CASSLQGLGATNEKLFF | TGTGCCAGCAGCTTGCAGGGGTTAGGGGCAACTAATGAAAAACTGTTTTTT
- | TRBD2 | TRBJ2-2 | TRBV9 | CASSSTSGYTGELFF | TGTGCCAGCAGCTCGACTAGCGGTTACACCGGGGAGCTGTTTTTT
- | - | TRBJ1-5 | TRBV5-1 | CASSPGTVGNQPQHF | TGCGCCAGCAGCCCGGGCACAGTGGGCAATCAGCCCCAGCATTTT
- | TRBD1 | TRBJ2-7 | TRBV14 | CASSQAPGQGSYEQYF | TGTGCCAGCAGCCAAGCCCCGGGACAGGGCTCCTACGAGCAGTACTTC
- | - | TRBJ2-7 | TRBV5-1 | CASSLVERATDEQYF | TGCGCCAGCAGCTTAGTGGAAAGGGCTACAGACGAGCAGTACTTC
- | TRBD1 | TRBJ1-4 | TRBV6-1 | CASDRDREKLFF | TGTGCCAGCGACCGGGACAGGGAAAAACTGTTTTTT
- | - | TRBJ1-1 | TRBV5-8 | CASSNTGLRGRDTEAFF | TGTGCCAGCAGCAATACAGGACTACGTGGGAGGGACACTGAAGCTTTCTTT
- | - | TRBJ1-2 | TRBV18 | CASSPSGFNYGYTF | TGTGCCAGCTCACCGTCGGGGTTTAACTATGGCTACACCTTC
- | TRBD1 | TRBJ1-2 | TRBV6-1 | CASRNRGQGYGYTF | TGTGCCAGCAGGAACAGGGGGCAGGGCTATGGCTACACCTTC
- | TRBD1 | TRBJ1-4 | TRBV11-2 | CASSRGQTNEKLFF | TGTGCCAGCAGCCGGGGACAGACTAATGAAAAACTGTTTTTT
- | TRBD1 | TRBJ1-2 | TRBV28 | CASSRDRTNYGYTF | TGTGCCAGCAGCAGGGACAGAACAAACTATGGCTACACCTTC
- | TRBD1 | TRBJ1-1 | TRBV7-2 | CASSQDRAKSRDEAFF | TGTGCCAGCAGCCAGGACAGGGCTAAGTCACGGGATGAAGCTTTCTTT
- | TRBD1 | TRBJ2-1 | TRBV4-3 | CASSQGDRAHEQFF | TGCGCCAGCAGCCAGGGGGACAGGGCCCATGAGCAGTTCTTC
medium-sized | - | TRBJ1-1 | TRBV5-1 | CASSLGNEAFF | TGCGCCAGCAGCTTGGGCAATGAAGCTTTCTTT
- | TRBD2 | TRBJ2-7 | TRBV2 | CASSERWLAGIYEQYF | TGTGCCAGCAGTGAACGATGGCTAGCGGGAATCTACGAGCAGTACTTC
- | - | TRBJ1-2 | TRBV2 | CASSAEAGPNYGYTF | TGTGCCAGCAGTGCCGAGGCAGGGCCCAACTATGGCTACACCTTC
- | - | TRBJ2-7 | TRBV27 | CASRQWRGTAFF | TGTGCCAGCAGACAATGGAGGGGGACTGCCTTCTTC
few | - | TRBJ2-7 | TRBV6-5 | CASRVGQFSYEQYF | TGTGCCAGCAGGGTTGGACAGTTCTCCTACGAGCAGTACTTC
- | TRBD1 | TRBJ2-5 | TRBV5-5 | CASSQPGQGRGETQYF | TGTGCCAGCAGCCAGCCTGGACAGGGTCGGGGAGAGACCCAGTACTTC
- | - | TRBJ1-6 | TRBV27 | CASRYTSQGNSPLHF | TGTGCCAGCAGATACACCTCCCAGGGGAATTCACCCCTCCACTTT
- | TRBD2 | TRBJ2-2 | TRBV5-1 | CASSLEAGDGTGELFF | TGCGCCAGCAGCTTGGAAGCGGGAGATGGTACCGGGGAGCTGTTTTTT
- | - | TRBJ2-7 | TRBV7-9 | CASSPGGSSYEQYF | TGTGCCAGCAGCCCAGGGGGGAGCTCCTACGAGCAGTACTTC
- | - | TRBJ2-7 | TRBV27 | CASSFREGSSYEQYF | TGTGCCAGCAGTTTCCGAGAGGGGAGCTCCTACGAGCAGTACTTC
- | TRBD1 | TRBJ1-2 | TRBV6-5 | CASRPQGAQGYGYTF | TGTGCCAGCAGGCCGCAGGGGGCACAGGGCTATGGCTACACCTTC
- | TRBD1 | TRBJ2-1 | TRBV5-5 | CASSMTGFSYNEQFF | TGTGCCAGCAGCATGACAGGGTTTTCCTACAATGAGCAGTTCTTC
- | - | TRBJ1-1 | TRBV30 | CAWSVWGKTENTEAFF | TGTGCCTGGAGTGTTTGGGGGAAAACCGAGAACACTGAAGCTTTCTTT
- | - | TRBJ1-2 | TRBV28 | CASSLANPPGSYGYTF | TGTGCCAGCAGTTTAGCGAACCCGCCAGGTTCCTATGGCTACACCTTC
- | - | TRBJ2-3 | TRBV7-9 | CASSRDFSTDTQYF | TGTGCCAGCAGCCGGGACTTTAGCACAGATACGCAGTATTTT
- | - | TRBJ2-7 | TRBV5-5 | CASSLGGDEQYF | TGTGCCAGCAGCCTGGGCGGCGACGAGCAGTACTTC
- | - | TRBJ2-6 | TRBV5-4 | CASSLGRPGAGSGANVLTF | TGTGCCAGCAGCTTGGGACGGCCGGGGGCAGGCTCTGGGGCCAACGTCCTGACTTTC
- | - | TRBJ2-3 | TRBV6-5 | CASSYSRAGLTDTQYF | TGTGCCAGCAGTTACTCGAGGGCAGGGCTCACAGATACGCAGTATTTT
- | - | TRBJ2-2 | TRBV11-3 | CASSLVPAGELFF | TGTGCCAGCAGCTTAGTCCCGGCCGGGGAGCTGTTTTTT
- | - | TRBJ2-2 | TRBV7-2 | CASSLGAQNTGELFF | TGTGCCAGCAGCTTAGGGGCACAGAACACCGGGGAGCTGTTTTTT
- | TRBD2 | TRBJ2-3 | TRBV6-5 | CASSSSSGGSTDTQYF | TGTGCCAGCAGTTCCTCTAGCGGGGGCAGCACAGATACGCAGTATTTT
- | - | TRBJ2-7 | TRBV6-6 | CASTASVTPQYEQYF | TGTGCCAGCACCGCAAGTGTGACTCCGCAATACGAGCAGTACTTC
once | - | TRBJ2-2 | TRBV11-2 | CASSILDSYTGELFF | TGTGCCAGCAGTATCCTGGATTCCTACACCGGGGAGCTGTTTTTT
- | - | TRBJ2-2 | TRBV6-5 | CASSLLEAGELFF | TGTGCCAGCAGTCTGTTGGAGGCCGGGGAGCTGTTTTTT
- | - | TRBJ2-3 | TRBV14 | CASSQGQRTDTQYF | TGTGCCAGCAGCCAAGGGCAGCGCACAGATACGCAGTATTTT
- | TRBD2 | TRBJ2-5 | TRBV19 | CASSLLAGGAETQYF | TGTGCCAGTAGTCTTCTAGCGGGAGGGGCAGAGACCCAGTACTTC
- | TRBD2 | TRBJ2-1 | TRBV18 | CASSPSAGGHSYNEQFF | TGTGCCAGCTCACCGTCAGCGGGGGGCCACTCCTACAATGAGCAGTTCTTC